The sequence of this TCR beta chain was determined in a study of synovial regulatory T cells in juvenile arthritis. Whole-study context: A few patients were therapy-naive; several received methotrexate alone.

Produced via immunoSEQ multiplex PCR; TCRdb's table is partial and in-frame only. Across almost 2,500 clones, the top ten clones capture around 15% of the sample. This clone is classed as medium-sized by frequency. Its specificity is unknown. The synovial samples were synovial fluid, paired with peripheral blood from each active arthritis patient. Donors were around 10 juvenile idiopathic arthritis patients with active disease. Overall study findings and caveats: Synovial Treg CDR3 sequences overlapped more with iaTregs than other circulating Tregs.

The sequenced material came from Treg cells from the synovium. This receptor was identified in a donor younger than 30 with juvenile idiopathic arthritis.

CDR3 loop: CASSYGGLASTNEQFF. V gene TRBV7-2 combines with J gene TRBJ2-1; the TCRdb call, TRBD2, lacks DNA for checking. This CDR3 is 16 amino acids long. No DNA is listed. Per germline, CDR1 SGHTA and CDR2 FQGNSA.